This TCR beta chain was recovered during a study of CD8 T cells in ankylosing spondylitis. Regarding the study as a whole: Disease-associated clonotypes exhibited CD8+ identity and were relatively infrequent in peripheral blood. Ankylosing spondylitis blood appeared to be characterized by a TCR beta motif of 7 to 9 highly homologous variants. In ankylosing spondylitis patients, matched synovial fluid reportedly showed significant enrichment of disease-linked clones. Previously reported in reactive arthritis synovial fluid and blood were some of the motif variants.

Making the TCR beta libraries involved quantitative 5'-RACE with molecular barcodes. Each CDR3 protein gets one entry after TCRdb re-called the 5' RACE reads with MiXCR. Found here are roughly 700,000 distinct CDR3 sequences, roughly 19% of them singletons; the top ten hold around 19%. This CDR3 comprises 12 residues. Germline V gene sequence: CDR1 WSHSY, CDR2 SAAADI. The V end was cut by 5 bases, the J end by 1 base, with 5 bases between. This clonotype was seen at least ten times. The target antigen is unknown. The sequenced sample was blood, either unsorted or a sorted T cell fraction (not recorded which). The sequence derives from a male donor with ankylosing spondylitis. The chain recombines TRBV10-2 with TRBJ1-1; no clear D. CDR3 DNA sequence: TGCGCCAGCAGTATAGGGAACACTGAAGCTTTCTTT. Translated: CASSIGNTEAFF.